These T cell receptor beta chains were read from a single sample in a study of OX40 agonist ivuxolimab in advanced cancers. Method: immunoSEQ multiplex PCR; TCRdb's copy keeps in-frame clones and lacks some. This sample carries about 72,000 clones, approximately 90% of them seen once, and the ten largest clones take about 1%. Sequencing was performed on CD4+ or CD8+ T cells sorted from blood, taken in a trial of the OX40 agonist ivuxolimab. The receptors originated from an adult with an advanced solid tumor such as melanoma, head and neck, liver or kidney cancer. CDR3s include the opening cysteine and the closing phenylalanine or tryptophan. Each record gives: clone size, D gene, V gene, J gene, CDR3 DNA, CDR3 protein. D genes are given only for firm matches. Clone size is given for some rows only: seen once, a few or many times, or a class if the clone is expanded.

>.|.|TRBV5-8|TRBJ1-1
TGTGCCAGCAGCCCCAGGTTGGCCCAAGAAAACACTGAAGCTTTCTTT
CASSPRLAQENTEAFF
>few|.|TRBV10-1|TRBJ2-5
TGCGCCAGCAGCTCCGGACAGCACCAAGAGACCCAGTACTTC
CASSSGQHQETQYF
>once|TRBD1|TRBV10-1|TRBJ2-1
TGCGCCAGCAGTGAGGTCGCTAGGACAGGGGCATATGAGCAGTTCTTC
CASSEVARTGAYEQFF
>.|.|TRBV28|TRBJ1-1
TGTGCCAGCAGCCTTGGGGACACTGAAGCTTTCTTT
CASSLGDTEAFF
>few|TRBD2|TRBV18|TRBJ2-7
TGTGCCAGCTCACCTCAAGCGGGGGCAGGGGACGAGCAGTACTTC
CASSPQAGAGDEQYF
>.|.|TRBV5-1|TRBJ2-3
TGCGCCAGCAGCCGTCCGGGGGCCCCAGATACGCAGTATTTT
CASSRPGAPDTQYF
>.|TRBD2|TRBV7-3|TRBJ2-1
TGTGCCAGCAGCTTATCGCCTGTAGGGAGCGGGGAGGATGAGCAGTTCTTC
CASSLSPVGSGEDEQFF
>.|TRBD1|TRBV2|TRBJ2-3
TGTGCCAGCCGACGACAGGGCCTTAACACAGATACGCAGTATTTT
CASRRQGLNTDTQYF
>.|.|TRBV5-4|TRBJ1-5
TGTGCCAGCAGCTTGTGGTTCGGGCCGGATAGCAATCAGCCCCAGCATTTT
CASSLWFGPDSNQPQHF
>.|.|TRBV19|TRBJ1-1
TGTGCCAGTAGTATAGATCCGACTTGGGCGACAGCTTTCTTT
CASSIDPTWATAFF
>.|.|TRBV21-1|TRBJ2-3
TGTGCCAGCAGCATAGGAGCACACATCACAGATACGCAGTATTTT
CASSIGAHITDTQYF
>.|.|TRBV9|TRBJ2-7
TGTGCCAGCAGCGTATCGGGACAACACTACGAGCAGTACTTC
CASSVSGQHYEQYF
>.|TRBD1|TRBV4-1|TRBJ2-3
TGCGCCAGCAGCCAACGACAGGGGGGGACAGATACGCAGTATTTT
CASSQRQGGTDTQYF
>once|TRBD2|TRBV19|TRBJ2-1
TGTGCCAGTAGTTATTCTAGCGGGAGCAACGAGCAGTTCTTC
CASSYSSGSNEQFF
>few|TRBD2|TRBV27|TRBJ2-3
TGTGCCAGCAGGGAGAGACTAGCGGGAGCGGCGAGCACAGATACGCAGTATTTT
CASRERLAGAASTDTQYF
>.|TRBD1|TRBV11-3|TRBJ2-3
TGTGCCAGGGACAGGGTAAGCACAGATACGCAGTATTTT
CARDRVSTDTQYF
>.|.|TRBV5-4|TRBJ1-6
TGTGCCAGCAGCTTGAAGGGCCGGGAAAATTCACCCCTCCACTTT
CASSLKGRENSPLHF
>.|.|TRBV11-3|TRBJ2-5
TGTGCCAGCAGCTTAGCCGGACTACCTCAAGAGACCCAGTACTTC
CASSLAGLPQETQYF
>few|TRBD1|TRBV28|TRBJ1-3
TGTGCCAGCAGTTTAAGGGGGACAGGCGGAAACACCATATATTTT
CASSLRGTGGNTIYF
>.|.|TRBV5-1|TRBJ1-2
TGCGCCAGCAGCCCGGGGGAGGCCTCCTTTTATGGCTACACCTTC
CASSPGEASFYGYTF
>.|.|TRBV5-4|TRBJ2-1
TGTGCCAGCAGCTTCGACAGCAATGAGCAGTTCTTC
CASSFDSNEQFF
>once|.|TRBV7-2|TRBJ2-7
TGTGCCAGCAGCCTGACTCTCCAAGGGGATTACGAGCAGTACTTC
CASSLTLQGDYEQYF
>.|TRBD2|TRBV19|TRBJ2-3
TGTGCCAGTAGTATGTGGACTAGCGGGAAAGATACGCAGTATTTT
CASSMWTSGKDTQYF
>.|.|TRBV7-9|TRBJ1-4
TGTGCCAGCAGCTCGAAGGCCCTGAGGGATGAAAAACTGTTTTTT
CASSSKALRDEKLFF
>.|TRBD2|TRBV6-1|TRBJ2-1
TGTGCCAGCAGCATAGCGGGGGTGAGGGTGGATCAGTTCTTC
CASSIAGVRVDQFF
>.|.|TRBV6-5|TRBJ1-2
TGTGCCAGCACCAACCCTTGGGAGGGGAATGGCTACACCTTC
CASTNPWEGNGYTF
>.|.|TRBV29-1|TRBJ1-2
TGCAGCGTTGAACGGATACCGGGCTATGGCTACACCTTC
CSVERIPGYGYTF
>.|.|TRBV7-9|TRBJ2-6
TGTGCCAGCAGCCCCCCGGCCTCTGGGGCCAACGTCCTGACTTTC
CASSPPASGANVLTF
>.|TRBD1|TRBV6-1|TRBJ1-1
TGTGCCAGCAGTGATTTCTTCGGGACAGGGGCAAATGCTTTCTTT
CASSDFFGTGANAFF
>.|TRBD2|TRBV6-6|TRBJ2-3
TGTGCTAGCGGGGGGGCCGAGGATACGCAGTATTTT
CASGGAEDTQYF
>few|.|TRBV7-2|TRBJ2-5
TGTGCCAGCAGCCCGAGCAGCCTTAGACAAGAGACCCAGTACTTC
CASSPSSLRQETQYF
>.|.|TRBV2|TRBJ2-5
TGTGCCACGACTACAGGACAAGAGACCCAGTACTTC
CATTTGQETQYF
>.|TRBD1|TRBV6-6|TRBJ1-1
TGTGCCAGCAGGCTAACAGGGGGATTGGGCGACACTGAAGCTTTCTTT
CASRLTGGLGDTEAFF
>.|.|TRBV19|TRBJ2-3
TGTGCCAGTAGTTCCGGGACAAAGTTCACAGATACGCAGTATTTT
CASSSGTKFTDTQYF
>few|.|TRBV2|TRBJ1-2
TGTGCCAGCAATCAATACCTCTATGGCTACACCTTC
CASNQYLYGYTF
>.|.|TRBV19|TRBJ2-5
TGTGCCAGTAGTATTAGGGAGGCGGAGACCCAGTACTTC
CASSIREAETQYF
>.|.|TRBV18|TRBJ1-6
TGTGCCAGCTCCCCCTCCCGGGGGACGGAGTCACCCCTCCACTTT
CASSPSRGTESPLHF
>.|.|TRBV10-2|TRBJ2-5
TGCGCCAGCAGTGAGGTTCCGGGGGCGGGAGAGACCCAGTACTTC
CASSEVPGAGETQYF
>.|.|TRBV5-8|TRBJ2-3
TGTGCCAGCAGACCAGGCTCCCAAACGGGGCCAGATACGCAGTATTTT
CASRPGSQTGPDTQYF
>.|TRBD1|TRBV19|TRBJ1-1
TGTGCCAGTAGTCCCGGGACAGGGAGGACTGAAGCTTTCTTT
CASSPGTGRTEAFF
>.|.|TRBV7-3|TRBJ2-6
TGTGCCAGCAGCTTTGGGTACTCTGGGGCCAACGTCCTGACTTTC
CASSFGYSGANVLTF
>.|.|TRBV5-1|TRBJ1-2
TGCGCCAGCAGCTTCTCCCTGGGGGCTGAGTATGGCTACACCTTC
CASSFSLGAEYGYTF
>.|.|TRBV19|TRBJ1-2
TGTGCCAGTAGTATTGCGGGAACTGCTAACTATGGCTACACCTTC
CASSIAGTANYGYTF
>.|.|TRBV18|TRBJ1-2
TGTGCCAGCTCACCATCAGGCGGAGTAGGGTATGGCTACACCTTC
CASSPSGGVGYGYTF
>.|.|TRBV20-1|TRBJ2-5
TGCAGTGCTCTCTGGGGAGAGACCCAGTACTTC
CSALWGETQYF
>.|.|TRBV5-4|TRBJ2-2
TGTGCCAGCAGTTCTGACACCGGGGAGCTGTTTTTT
CASSSDTGELFF
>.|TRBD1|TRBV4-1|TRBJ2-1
TGCGCCAGCAGCCTGACAGGGACCTACAATGAGCAGTTCTTC
CASSLTGTYNEQFF
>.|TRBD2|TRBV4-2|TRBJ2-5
TGTGCCAGCAGCCGCCGACTAGCGGGGGAGGAGACCCAGTACTTC
CASSRRLAGEETQYF
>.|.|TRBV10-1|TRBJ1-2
TGCGCCAGCAAGAGGTTGAAGGGTGAGGTTCGCTATGGCTACACCTTC
CASKRLKGEVRYGYTF
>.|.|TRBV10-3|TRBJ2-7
TGTGCCATCAGTGAGTCGAGACAGGCGTCCTACGAGCAGTACTTC
CAISESRQASYEQYF
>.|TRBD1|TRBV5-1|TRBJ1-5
TGCGCCAGCAGCCCTGACAGGGATCAGCCCCAGCATTTT
CASSPDRDQPQHF
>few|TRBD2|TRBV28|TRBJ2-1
TGTGCCAGCAGTTCCTGGACTAGCGGGGGGGATCACAATGAGCAGTTCTTC
CASSSWTSGGDHNEQFF
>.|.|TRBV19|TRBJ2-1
TGTGCCAGTAAGCGCTCAAATGAGCAGTTCTTC
CASKRSNEQFF
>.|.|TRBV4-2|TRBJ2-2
TGTGCCAGCAGCCCGACAGACAACACCGGGGAGCTGTTTTTT
CASSPTDNTGELFF
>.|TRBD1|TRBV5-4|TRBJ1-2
TGTGCCAGCAGCTCCGGGACAGGGATTTATGGCTACACCTTC
CASSSGTGIYGYTF
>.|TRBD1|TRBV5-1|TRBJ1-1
TGCGCCAGCAGCGCCCGGGACAGCACTGAAGCTTTCTTT
CASSARDSTEAFF
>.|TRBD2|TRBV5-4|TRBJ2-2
TGTGCCAGTCAAACTAGCGGGAGGGCCATGCGGGCCACCGGGGAGCTGTTTTTT
CASQTSGRAMRATGELFF
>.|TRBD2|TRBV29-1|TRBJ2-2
TGCAGCGTTTCGGGAGGGGCCGGGAGAGGAACCGGGGAGCTGTTTTTT
CSVSGGAGRGTGELFF
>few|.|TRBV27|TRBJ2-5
TGTGCCAGCAGGGCGCGGGGTCACCAGTACTTC
CASRARGHQYF
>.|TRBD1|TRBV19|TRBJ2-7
TGTGCCAGGGGAAACAGGGGGCACGAGCAGTACTTC
CARGNRGHEQYF